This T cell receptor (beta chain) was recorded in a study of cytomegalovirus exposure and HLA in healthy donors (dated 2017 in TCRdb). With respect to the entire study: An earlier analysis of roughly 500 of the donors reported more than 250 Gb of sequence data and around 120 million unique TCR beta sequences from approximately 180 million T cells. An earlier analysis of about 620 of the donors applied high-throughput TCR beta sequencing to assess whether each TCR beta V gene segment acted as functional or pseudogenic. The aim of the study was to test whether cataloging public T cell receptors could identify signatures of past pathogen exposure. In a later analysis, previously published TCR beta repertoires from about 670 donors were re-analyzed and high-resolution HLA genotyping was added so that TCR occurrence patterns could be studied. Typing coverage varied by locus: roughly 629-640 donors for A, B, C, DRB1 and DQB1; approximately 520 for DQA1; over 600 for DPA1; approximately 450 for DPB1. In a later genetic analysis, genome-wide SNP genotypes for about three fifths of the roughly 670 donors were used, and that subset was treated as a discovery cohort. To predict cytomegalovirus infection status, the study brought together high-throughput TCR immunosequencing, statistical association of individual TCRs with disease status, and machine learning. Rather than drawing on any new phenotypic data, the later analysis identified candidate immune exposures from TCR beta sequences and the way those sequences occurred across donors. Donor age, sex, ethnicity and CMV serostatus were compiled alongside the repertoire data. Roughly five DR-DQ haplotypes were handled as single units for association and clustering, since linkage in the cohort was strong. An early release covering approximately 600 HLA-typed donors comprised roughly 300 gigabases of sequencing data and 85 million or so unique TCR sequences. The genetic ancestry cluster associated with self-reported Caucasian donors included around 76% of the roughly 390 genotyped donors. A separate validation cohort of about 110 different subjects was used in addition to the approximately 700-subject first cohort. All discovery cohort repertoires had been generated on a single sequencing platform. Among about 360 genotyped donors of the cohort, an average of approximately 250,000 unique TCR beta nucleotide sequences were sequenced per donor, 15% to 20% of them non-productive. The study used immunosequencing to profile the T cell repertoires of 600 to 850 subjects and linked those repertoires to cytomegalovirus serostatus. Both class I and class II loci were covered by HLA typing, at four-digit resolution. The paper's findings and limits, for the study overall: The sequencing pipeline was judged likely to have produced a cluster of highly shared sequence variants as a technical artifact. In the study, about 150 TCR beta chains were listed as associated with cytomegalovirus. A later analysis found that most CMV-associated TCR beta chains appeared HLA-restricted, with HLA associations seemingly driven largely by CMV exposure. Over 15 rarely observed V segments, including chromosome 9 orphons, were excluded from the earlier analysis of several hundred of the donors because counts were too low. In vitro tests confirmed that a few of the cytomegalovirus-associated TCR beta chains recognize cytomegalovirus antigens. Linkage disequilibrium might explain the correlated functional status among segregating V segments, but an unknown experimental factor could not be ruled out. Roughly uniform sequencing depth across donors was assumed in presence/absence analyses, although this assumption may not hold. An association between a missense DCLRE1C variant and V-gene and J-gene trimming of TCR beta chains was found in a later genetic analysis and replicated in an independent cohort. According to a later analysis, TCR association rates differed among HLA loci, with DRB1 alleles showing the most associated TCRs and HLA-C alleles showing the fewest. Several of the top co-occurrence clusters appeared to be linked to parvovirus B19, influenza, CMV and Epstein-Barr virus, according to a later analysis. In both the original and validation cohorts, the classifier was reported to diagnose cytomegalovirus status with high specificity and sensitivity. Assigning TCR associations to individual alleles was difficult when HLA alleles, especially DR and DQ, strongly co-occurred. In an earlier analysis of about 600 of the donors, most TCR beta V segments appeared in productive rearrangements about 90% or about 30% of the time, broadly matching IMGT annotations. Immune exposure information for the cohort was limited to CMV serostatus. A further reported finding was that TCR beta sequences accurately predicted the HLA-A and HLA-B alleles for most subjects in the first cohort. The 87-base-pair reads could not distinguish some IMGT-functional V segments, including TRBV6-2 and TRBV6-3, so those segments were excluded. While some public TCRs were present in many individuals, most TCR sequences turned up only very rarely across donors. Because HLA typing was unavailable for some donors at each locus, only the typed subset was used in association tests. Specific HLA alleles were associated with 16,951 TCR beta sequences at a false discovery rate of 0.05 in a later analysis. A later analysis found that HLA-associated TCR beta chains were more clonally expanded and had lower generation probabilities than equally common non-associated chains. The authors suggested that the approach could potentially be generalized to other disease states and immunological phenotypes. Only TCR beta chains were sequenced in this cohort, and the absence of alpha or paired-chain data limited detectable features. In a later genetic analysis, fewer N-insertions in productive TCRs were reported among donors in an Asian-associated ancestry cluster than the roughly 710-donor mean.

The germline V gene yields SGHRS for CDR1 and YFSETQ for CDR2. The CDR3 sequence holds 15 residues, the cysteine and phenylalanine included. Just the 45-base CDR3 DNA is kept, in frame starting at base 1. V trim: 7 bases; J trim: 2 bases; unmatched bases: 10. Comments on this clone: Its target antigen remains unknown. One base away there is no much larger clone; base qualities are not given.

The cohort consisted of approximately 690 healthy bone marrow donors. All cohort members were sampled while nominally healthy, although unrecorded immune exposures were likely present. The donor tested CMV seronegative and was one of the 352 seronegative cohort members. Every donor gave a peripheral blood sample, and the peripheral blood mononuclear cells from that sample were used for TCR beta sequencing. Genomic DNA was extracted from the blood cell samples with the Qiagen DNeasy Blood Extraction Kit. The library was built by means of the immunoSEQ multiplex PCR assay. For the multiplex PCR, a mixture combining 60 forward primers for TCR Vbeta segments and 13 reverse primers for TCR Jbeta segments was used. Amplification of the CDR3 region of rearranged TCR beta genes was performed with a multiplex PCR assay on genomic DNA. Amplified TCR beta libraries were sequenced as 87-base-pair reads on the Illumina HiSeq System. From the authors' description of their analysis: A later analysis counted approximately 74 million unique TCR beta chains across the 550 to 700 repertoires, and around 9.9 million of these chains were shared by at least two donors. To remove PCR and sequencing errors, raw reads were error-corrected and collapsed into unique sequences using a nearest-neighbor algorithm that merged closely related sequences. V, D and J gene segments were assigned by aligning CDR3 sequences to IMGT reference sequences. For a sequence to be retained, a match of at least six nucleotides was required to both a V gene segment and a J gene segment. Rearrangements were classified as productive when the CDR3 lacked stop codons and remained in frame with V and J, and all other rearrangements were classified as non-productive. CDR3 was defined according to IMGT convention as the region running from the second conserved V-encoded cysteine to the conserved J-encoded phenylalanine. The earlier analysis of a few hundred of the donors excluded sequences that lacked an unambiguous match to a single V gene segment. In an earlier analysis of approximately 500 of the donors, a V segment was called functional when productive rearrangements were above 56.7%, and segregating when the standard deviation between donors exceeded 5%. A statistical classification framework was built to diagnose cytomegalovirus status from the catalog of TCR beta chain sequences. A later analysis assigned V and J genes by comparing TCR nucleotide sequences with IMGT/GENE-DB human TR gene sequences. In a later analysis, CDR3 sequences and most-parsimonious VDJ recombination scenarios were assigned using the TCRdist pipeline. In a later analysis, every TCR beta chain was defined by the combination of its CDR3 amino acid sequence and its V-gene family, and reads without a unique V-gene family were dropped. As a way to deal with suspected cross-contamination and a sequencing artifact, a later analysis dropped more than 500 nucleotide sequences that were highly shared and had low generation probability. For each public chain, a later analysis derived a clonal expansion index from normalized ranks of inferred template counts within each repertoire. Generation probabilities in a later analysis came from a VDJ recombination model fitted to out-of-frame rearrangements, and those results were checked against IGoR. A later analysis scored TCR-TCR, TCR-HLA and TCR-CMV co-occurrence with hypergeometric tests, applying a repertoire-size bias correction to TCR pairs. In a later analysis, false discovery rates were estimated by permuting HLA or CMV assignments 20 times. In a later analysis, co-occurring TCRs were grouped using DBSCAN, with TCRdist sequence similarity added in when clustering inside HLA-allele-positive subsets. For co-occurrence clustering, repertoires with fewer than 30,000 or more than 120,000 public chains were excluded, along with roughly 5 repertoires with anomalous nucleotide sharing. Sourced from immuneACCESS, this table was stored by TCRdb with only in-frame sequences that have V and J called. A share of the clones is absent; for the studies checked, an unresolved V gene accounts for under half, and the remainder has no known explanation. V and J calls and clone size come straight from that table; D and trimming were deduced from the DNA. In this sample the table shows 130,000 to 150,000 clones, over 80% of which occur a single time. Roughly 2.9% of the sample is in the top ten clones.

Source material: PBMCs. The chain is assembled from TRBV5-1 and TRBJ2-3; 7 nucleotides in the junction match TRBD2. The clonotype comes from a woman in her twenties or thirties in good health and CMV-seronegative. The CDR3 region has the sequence CASAGGTKDTDTQYF. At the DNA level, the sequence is TGCGCCAGCGCCGGCGGGACTAAGGACACAGATACGCAGTATTTT.